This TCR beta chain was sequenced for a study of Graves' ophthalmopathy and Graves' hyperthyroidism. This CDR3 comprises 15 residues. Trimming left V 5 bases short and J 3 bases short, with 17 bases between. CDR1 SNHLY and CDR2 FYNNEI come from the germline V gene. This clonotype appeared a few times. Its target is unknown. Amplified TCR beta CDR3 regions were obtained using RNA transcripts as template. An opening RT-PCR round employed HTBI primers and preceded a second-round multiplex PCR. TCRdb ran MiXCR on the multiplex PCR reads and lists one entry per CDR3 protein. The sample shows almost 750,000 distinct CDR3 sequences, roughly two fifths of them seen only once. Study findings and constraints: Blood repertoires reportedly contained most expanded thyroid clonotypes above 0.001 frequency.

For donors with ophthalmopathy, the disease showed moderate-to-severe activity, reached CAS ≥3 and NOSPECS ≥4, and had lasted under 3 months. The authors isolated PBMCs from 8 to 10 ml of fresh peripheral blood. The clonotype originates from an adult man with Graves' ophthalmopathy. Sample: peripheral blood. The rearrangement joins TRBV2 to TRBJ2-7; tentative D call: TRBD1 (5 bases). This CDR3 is CASSHGSLRGYEQYF. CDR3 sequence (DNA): TGTGCCAGCAGTCACGGAAGCTTAAGGGGCTACGAGCAGTACTTC.